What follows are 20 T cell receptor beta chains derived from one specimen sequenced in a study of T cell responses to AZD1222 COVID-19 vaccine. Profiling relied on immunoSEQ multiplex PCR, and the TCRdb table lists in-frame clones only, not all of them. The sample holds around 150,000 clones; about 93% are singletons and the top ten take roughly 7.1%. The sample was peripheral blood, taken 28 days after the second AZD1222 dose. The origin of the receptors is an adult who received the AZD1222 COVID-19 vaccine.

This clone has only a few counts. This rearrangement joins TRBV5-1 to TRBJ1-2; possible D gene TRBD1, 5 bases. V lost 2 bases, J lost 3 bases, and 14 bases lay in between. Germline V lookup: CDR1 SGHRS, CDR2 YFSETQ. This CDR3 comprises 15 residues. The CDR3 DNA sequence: TGCGCCAGCAGCTTCGGTTTTGCCAGGGACTATGGCTACACCTTC. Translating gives CASSFGFARDYGYTF.

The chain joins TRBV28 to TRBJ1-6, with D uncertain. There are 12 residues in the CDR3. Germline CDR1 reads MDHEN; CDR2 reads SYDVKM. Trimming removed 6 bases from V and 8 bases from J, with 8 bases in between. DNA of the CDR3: TGTGCCAGCAGACAAGCCGATTCACCCCTCCACTTT. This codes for CASRQADSPLHF.

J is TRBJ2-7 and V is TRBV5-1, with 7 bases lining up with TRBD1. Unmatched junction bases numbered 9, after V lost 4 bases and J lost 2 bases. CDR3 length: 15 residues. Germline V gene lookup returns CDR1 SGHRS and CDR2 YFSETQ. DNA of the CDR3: TGCGCCAGCAGCCGACCGGACAGGTCTACCTACGAGCAGTACTTC. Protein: CASSRPDRSTYEQYF.

The CDR3 here is CASSLKTNLNYGYTF. The DNA of the CDR3 is TGTGCCAGCAGCTTAAAGACCAATCTCAACTATGGCTACACCTTC. The V gene is TRBV11-3, the J gene TRBJ1-2; no reliable D call. Trimming removed 2 bases from V and 2 bases from J, with 12 bases in between. The germline CDR1 and CDR2 sequences are SGHNT and YENEEA. This CDR3 contains 15 residues.

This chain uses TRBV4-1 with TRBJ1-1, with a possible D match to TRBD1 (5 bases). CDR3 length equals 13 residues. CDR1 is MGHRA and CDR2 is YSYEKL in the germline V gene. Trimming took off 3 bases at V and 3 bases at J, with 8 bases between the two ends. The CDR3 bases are TGCGCCAGCAGCCAGCGGGGGGACACTGAAGCTTTCTTT. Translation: CASSQRGDTEAFF.

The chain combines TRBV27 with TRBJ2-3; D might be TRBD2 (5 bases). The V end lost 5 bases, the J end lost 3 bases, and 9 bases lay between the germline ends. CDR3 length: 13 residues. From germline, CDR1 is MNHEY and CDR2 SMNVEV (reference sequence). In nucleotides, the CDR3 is TGTGCCAGCAGTCCCCCGGGGACAGATACGCAGTATTTT. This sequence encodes CASSPPGTDTQYF.

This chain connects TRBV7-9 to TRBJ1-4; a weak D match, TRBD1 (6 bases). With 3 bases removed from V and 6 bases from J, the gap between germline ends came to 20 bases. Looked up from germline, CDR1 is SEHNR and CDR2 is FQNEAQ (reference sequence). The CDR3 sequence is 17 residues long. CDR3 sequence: CASSFGVVGGGDEKLFF. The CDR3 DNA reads TGTGCCAGCAGCTTTGGGGTTGTTGGAGGGGGTGATGAAAAACTGTTTTTT.

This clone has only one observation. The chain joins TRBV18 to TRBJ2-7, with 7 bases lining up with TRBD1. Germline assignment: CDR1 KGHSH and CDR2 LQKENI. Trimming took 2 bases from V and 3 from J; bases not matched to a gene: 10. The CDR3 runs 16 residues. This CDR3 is CASSPAPTGTVYEQYF. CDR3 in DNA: TGTGCCAGCTCACCAGCTCCGACAGGGACCGTCTACGAGCAGTACTTC.

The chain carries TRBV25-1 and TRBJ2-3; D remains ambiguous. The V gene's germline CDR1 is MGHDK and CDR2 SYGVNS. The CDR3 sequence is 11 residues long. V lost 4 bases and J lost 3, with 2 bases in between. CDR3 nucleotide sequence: TGTGCCAGCAGTGTGACAGATACGCAGTATTTT. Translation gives CASSVTDTQYF.

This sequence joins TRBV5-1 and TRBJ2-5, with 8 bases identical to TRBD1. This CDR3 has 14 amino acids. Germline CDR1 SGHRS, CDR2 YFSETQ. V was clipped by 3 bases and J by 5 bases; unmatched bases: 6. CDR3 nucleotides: TGCGCCAGCAGCTCGGGGACAGGAACGGAGACCCAGTACTTC. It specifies CASSSGTGTETQYF.

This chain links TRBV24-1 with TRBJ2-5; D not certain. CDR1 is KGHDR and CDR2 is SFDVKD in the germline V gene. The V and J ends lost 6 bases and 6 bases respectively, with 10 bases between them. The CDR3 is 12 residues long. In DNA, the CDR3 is TGTGCCACCAGTTTAGGTCTGCAGACCCAGTACTTC. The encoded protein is CATSLGLQTQYF.

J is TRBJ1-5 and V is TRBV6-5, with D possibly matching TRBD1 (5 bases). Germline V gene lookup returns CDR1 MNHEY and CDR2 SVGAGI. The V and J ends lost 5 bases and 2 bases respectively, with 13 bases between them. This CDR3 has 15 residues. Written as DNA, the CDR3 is TGTGCCAGCAGTCCTCAGGGTACCGGCAATCAGCCCCAGCATTTT. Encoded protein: CASSPQGTGNQPQHF.

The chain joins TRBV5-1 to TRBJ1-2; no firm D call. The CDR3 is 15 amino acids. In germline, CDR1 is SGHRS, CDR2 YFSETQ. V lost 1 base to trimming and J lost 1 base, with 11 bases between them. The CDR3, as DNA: TGCGCCAGCAGCTTGAAGCCGGCGAGTAACTATGGCTACACCTTC. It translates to CASSLKPASNYGYTF. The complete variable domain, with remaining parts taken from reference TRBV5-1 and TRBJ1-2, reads KAGVTQTPRYLIKTRGQQVTLSCSPISGHRSVSWYQQTPGQGLQFLFEYFSETQRNKGNFPGRFSGRQFSNSRSEMNVSTLELGDSALYLCASSLKPASNYGYTFGSGTRLTVV.

The CDR3 DNA is TGCAGCGGCGGGTCAATGAATGGCTACACCTTC. This sequence encodes CSGGSMNGYTF. This chain joins TRBV29-1 and TRBJ1-2; D unresolved. Germline CDR1 is SQVTM and CDR2 is ANQGSEA. This CDR3 has 11 residues. With 7 bases removed from V and 6 bases from J, the gap between germline ends came to 12 bases.

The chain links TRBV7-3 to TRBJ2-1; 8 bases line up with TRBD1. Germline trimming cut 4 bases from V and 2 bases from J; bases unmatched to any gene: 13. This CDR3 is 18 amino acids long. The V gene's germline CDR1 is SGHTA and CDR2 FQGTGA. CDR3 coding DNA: TGTGCCAGCAGCTCAGTACTAACCGGGACAGGAGCCTACAATGAGCAGTTCTTC. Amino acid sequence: CASSSVLTGTGAYNEQFF.

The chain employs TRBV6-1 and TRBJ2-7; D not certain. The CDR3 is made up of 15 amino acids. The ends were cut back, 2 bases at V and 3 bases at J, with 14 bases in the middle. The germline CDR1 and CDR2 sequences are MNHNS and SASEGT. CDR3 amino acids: CASSESPTIGYEQYF. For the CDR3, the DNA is TGTGCCAGCAGTGAATCTCCGACAATTGGCTACGAGCAGTACTTC.

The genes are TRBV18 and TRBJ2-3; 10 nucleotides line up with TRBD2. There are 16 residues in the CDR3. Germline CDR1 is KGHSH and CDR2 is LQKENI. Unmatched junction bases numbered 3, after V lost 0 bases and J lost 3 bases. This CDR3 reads CASSPPSGGATDTQYF. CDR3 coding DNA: TGTGCCAGCTCACCACCAAGCGGGGGGGCAACAGATACGCAGTATTTT.

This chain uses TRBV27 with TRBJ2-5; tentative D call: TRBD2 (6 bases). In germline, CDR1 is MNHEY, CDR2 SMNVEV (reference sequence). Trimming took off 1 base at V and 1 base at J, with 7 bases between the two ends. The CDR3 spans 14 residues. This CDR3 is CASSLFGSQETQYF. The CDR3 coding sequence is TGTGCCAGCAGTTTATTCGGGAGCCAAGAGACCCAGTACTTC.

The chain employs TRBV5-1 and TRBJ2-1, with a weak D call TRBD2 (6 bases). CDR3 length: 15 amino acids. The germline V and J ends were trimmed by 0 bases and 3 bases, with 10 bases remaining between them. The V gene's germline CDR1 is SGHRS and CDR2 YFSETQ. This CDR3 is CASSLVSGSYNEQFF. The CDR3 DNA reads TGCGCCAGCAGCTTGGTTAGCGGAAGCTACAATGAGCAGTTCTTC.

The chain's CDR3 is CASSESGDNEQFF. The CDR3 DNA is TGTGCCAGCAGCGAAAGCGGGGACAATGAGCAGTTCTTC. This chain uses TRBV21-1 with TRBJ2-1; the table's D call, TRBD2, has no DNA check behind it. TRBV21-1 constitutes a pseudogene. The CDR3 extends over 13 amino acids.